These 27 T cell receptor beta chains originate from one sample sequenced in a study of identical twins. MiXCR, applied by TCRdb to the 5' RACE reads, yields one record per CDR3 protein. The table includes approximately 680,000 distinct CDR3 sequences, roughly 6.6% detected once. These data also formed part of another study, on yellow fever vaccine responses in identical twins.

The material sequenced was PBMCs. The receptors were gathered from a woman between 18 and 29 years old in good health.

The sample holds a few counts of this clonotype. The chain couples TRBV11-2 to TRBJ2-1; D unclear. With 5 bases removed from V and 4 bases from J, the gap between germline ends came to 9 bases. Germline V CDR1 and CDR2: SGHAT, FQNNGV. The CDR3 has 13 amino acids. CDR3 nucleotides: TGTGCCAGCAGCCAATTGCCGTACAATGAGCAGTTCTTC. This sequence encodes CASSQLPYNEQFF.

In this sample, this clonotype turned up many times. The CDR3 is CASSFTGSNSPLHF. CDR3 sequence (DNA): TGTGCCAGCAGCTTTACCGGCTCAAATTCACCCCTCCACTTT. This rearrangement joins TRBV7-9 to TRBJ1-6, with no clear D. Germline CDR1 is SEHNR and CDR2 is FQNEAQ (reference sequence). V was clipped by 3 bases and J by 7 bases, with 10 bases between them. The CDR3 covers 14 residues.

Details on this clonotype: The junction and the germline gene differ at one end; a read error may be behind it. The chain combines TRBV11-2 with TRBJ2-5, with D uncertain. The CDR3 sequence is 14 residues long. From germline, CDR1 is SGHAT and CDR2 FQNNGV. The CDR3 loop reads CASSLVTAQTTRYF. CDR3 nucleotide sequence: TGTGCCAGCAGCTTAGTCACAGCTCAAACGACCCGGTACTTC.

This clonotype was counted a few times. V usage is TRBV5-1 and J usage is TRBJ2-2; 7 positions agree with TRBD2. The V segment lost 5 bases and the J segment 2 bases; nucleotides outside the gene matches: 9. This CDR3 region has 16 residues. CDR1 and CDR2 (germline): SGHRS, YFSETQ. This chain's CDR3 is CASSSGGPTNTGELFF. Written as DNA, the CDR3 is TGCGCCAGCAGTTCGGGGGGACCCACCAACACCGGGGAGCTGTTTTTT.

The chain joins TRBV24-1 to TRBJ1-1; the match to TRBD1 covers 12 bases. CDR3 size: 13 residues. J gave up 5 bases and V 12 bases, and 6 bases lay outside the gene matches. CDR1 KGHDR and CDR2 SFDVKD come from the germline V gene. DNA for the CDR3: TGTGCCGCGGGACAGGGGGCGGGGACTGAAGCTTTCTTT. This gives the protein CAAGQGAGTEAFF.

The V call is TRBV28, the J call TRBJ1-2; D is unresolved. The V gene's germline CDR1 is MDHEN and CDR2 SYDVKM. This CDR3 is built from 11 residues. V shed 6 bases and J shed 1 base, with 3 bases lying between them. CDR3 residues: CASRGNYGYTF. The CDR3 nucleotides read TGTGCCAGCAGGGGTAACTATGGCTACACCTTC.

This clonotype has just a few counts. The V call is TRBV20-1, the J call TRBJ1-2; D may be TRBD1 (5 bases). This CDR3 spans 15 amino acids. CDR1 and CDR2 from the germline V gene are DFQATT and SNEGSKA (reference sequence). V dropped 1 base and J dropped 3 bases, with 15 bases sitting between them. The CDR3 sequence is CSARGGGRGYYGYTF. The CDR3 DNA reads as TGCAGTGCTAGAGGGGGGGGACGAGGGTACTATGGCTACACCTTC.

This clonotype has just a few counts. The genes are TRBV3-1 and TRBJ2-6; no reliable D call. The length of the CDR3 is 14 residues. V lost 2 bases and J 4 bases, leaving 6 bases between the germline ends. Germline V CDR1 and CDR2: LGHDT, YNNKEL (reference sequence). CDR3 DNA: TGTGCCAGCAGCCAAACGCAGGGGGCCAACGTCCTGACTTTC. This sequence encodes CASSQTQGANVLTF.

The rearrangement joins TRBV28 to TRBJ2-7, with 8 bases aligning to TRBD2. Germline V gene data show CDR1 as MDHEN and CDR2 as SYDVKM. With 5 bases clipped from V and 2 bases from J, the junction kept 2 bases outside the gene matches. This CDR3 has 13 amino acids. The CDR3 reads CASSVAGTYEQYF. CDR3 coding DNA: TGTGCCAGCAGTGTAGCGGGGACCTACGAGCAGTACTTC.

This clonotype was recorded many times. The CDR3 DNA reads TGCGCCAGCAGCCGGGAGGGGGCCACTGAAGCTTTCTTT. Its translation: CASSREGATEAFF. The chain joins TRBV5-1 to TRBJ1-1, with 7 bases fitting TRBD1. The V segment lost 4 bases and the J segment 4 bases; nucleotides outside the gene matches: 4. The CDR3 runs 13 residues. Germline loops: CDR1 SGHRS, CDR2 YFSETQ.

The sample holds many counts of this clonotype. For the CDR3, the DNA is TGCAGTGCTAGGGCCCAATCCTACGAGCAGTACGTC. It translates to CSARAQSYEQYV. The J gene is TRBJ2-7, the V gene TRBV20-1, with D hard to call. The CDR3 length is 12 residues. Germline CDR1 and CDR2: DFQATT and SNEGSKA (reference sequence). V gave up 3 bases and J gave up 1 base, with 7 bases separating them.

This chain links TRBV29-1 with TRBJ2-3, with D tentatively TRBD1 (5 bases). V lost 0 bases, J lost 9 bases, and 13 bases lay in between. This CDR3 comprises 13 residues. Germline loops: CDR1 SQVTM, CDR2 ANQGSEA. CDR3 amino acids: CSVEDLLSGTQYF. The CDR3 coding sequence is TGCAGCGTTGAAGATCTTCTGTCAGGGACGCAGTATTTT.

J is TRBJ2-3 and V is TRBV20-1; unclear D gene. CDR1 and CDR2 (germline): DFQATT, SNEGSKA (reference sequence). CDR3 length: 15 residues. V lost 4 bases to trimming and J lost 0 bases, with 14 bases between them. The CDR3 loop reads CSATPDSLSTDTQYF. CDR3 nucleotides: TGCAGTGCTACCCCAGACTCTCTTAGCACAGATACGCAGTATTTT.

This clonotype was counted a few times. V usage is TRBV15 and J usage is TRBJ2-2; weak D call: TRBD2 (6 bases). Germline CDR1 is LNHNV and CDR2 is YYDKDF (reference sequence). Between the trimmed V and J ends, which lost 3 bases and 6 bases, there was a span of 17 bases. CDR3 length: 16 amino acids. CDR3 sequence: CATSSGGNPKAGELFF. CDR3 bases: TGTGCCACCAGCAGCGGGGGAAATCCAAAGGCCGGGGAGCTGTTTTTT.

The rearrangement joins TRBV10-3 to TRBJ2-7; no firm D call. The CDR3 has 11 residues. Germline assignment: CDR1 ENHRY and CDR2 SYGVKD. V was pared by 2 bases and J by 5 bases, with 4 bases between. The CDR3 protein is CAISEADEQYF. CDR3 nucleotides: TGTGCCATCAGTGAGGCAGACGAGCAGTACTTC.

This clonotype was seen many times. The chain couples TRBV11-2 to TRBJ2-3, with 9 nucleotides matching TRBD2. V lost 4 bases, J lost 3 bases, and 5 bases stayed unmatched. The germline V gene has CDR1 SGHAT and CDR2 FQNNGV. This CDR3 comprises 15 residues. CDR3 amino acids: CASSSIAGATDTQYF. In nucleotides, the CDR3 is TGTGCCAGCAGCTCCATAGCGGGGGCTACAGATACGCAGTATTTT.

This clonotype was recorded at least ten times. This chain uses TRBV12-3 or TRBV12-4 with TRBJ2-5, with 13 bases fitting TRBD2. This CDR3 spans 14 amino acids. Unmatched junction bases numbered 2, after V lost 6 bases and J lost 4 bases. The CDR3 DNA sequence: TGTGCCAGCAGCTGGACTAGCGGGGGAGAGACCCAGTACTTC. Translated: CASSWTSGGETQYF.

This chain connects TRBV11-2 to TRBJ2-7, with D hard to call. The CDR3 sequence is 13 residues long. Trimming cost V 1 base and J 0 bases, with 4 bases left between them. Germline V gives CDR1 SGHAT, CDR2 FQNNGV. The CDR3 is CASSLGNSYEQYF. The CDR3 DNA reads as TGTGCCAGCAGCTTAGGTAACTCCTACGAGCAGTACTTC.

This clonotype has at least ten counts. One junction end disagrees with the germline gene, perhaps due to a read error. The chain has TRBV29-1 and TRBJ2-3; D not certain. The CDR3 covers 13 residues. Germline CDR1 is SQVTM and CDR2 is ANQGSEA. The DNA of the CDR3 is TGCAGCGCTGAACGACCACCCACAGATACGCAGTATTTT. It encodes CSAERPPTDTQYF.

In its sample, this clonotype was seen many times. The CDR3 sequence: CASSVGGDYGYTF. The DNA of the CDR3 is TGTGCCAGCAGCGTAGGGGGAGACTATGGCTACACCTTC. The chain is built from TRBV9 and TRBJ1-2, with D hard to call. The CDR3 runs 13 residues. V shed 0 bases and J shed 3 bases, with 6 bases lying between them. CDR1 and CDR2 (germline): SGDLS, YYNGEE.

CDR3: CASSLSSVRTRLEQYF. The CDR3 DNA is TGTGCCAGCAGTTTATCCTCGGTTAGGACAAGACTCGAGCAGTACTTC. The chain recombines TRBV27 with TRBJ2-7; perhaps TRBD1 as D (5 bases). This CDR3 has 16 amino acids. Germline loops: CDR1 MNHEY, CDR2 SMNVEV (reference sequence). The V gene lost 0 bases and the J gene lost 6 bases, with 18 bases spanning the gap.

This clonotype was detected a few times. The rearrangement uses TRBV25-1 and TRBJ2-5; D is possibly TRBD1 (6 bases). V gave up 7 bases and J gave up 4 bases, with 16 bases separating them. Germline CDR1 MGHDK, CDR2 SYGVNS. This CDR3 has 14 residues. The CDR3: CASTLSGRGETQYF. CDR3 coding DNA: TGTGCCAGCACTCTATCGGGCAGGGGAGAGACCCAGTACTTC.

The rearrangement joins TRBV27 to TRBJ2-7, with 9 bases identical to TRBD1. CDR3 length: 15 amino acids. The germline V gene has CDR1 MNHEY and CDR2 SMNVEV (reference sequence). Losses at the gene ends were 7 bases for V and 5 bases for J; bases not matched to a gene: 12. The CDR3 loop is CASKTPGQGSDEQYF. Here the CDR3 DNA reads TGTGCCAGCAAAACTCCGGGACAGGGTTCGGACGAGCAGTACTTC.

This clonotype was found a few times. The chain combines TRBV9 with TRBJ2-1; D uncertain. Trimming pared 3 bases from V and 4 bases from J, leaving 11 bases between. The CDR3 is made up of 14 amino acids. Germline loops: CDR1 SGDLS, CDR2 YYNGEE. CDR3 in DNA: TGTGCCAGCAGCGCAAAAAGCAAATACAATGAGCAGTTCTTC. It is translated as CASSAKSKYNEQFF.

This clonotype showed up many times. V usage is TRBV28 and J usage is TRBJ2-2, with D possibly being TRBD1 (6 bases). The CDR3 totals 14 residues. Trimming cost V 6 bases and J 4 bases, with 12 bases left between them. Looked up from germline, CDR1 is MDHEN and CDR2 is SYDVKM. For the CDR3, the DNA is TGTGCCAGCAGGCCTACAGGGAGCACCGGGGAGCTGTTTTTT. Its protein is CASRPTGSTGELFF.

This clonotype was found many times. This chain links TRBV5-1 with TRBJ2-3; D gene uncertain. This CDR3 is 15 amino acids long. The V and J ends lost 3 bases and 2 bases respectively, with 13 bases between them. Germline assignment: CDR1 SGHRS and CDR2 YFSETQ. In nucleotides, the CDR3 is TGCGCCAGCAGCTGGGAACACCCGTCCACAGATACGCAGTATTTT. Amino acids: CASSWEHPSTDTQYF.

The chain couples TRBV5-1 to TRBJ2-2, with D possibly called TRBD1 or TRBD2 (7 bases each). V was shortened by 0 bases and J by 1 base, with 13 bases between the two germline ends. The CDR3 has 17 amino acids. Germline CDR1 reads SGHRS; CDR2 reads YFSETQ. The DNA of the CDR3 is TGCGCCAGCAGCTTGGCGGGGGGACAGAGGAACACCGGGGAGCTGTTTTTT. Translation: CASSLAGGQRNTGELFF.